The rows below give T cell receptor beta chains drawn from one sample of a study of shared clonotypes between healthy human individuals. The data were produced by immunoSEQ multiplex PCR, yet TCRdb's version contains in-frame clones alone and is incomplete. This repertoire shows about 980,000 clones, around three quarters found once; its top ten account for over 1.3%. Sequenced: memory CD4+ T cells sorted from blood. The source is a man aged 18-30 years in good health. Each CDR3 is given with its conserved first and last residue. Fields, in order: J gene, V gene, CDR3 protein.

j_call: TRBJ1-2
v_call: TRBV7-9
cdr3_aa: CASSPASAGDYGYTF

j_call: TRBJ2-1
v_call: TRBV7-3
cdr3_aa: CASSFQAGSNEQFF

j_call: TRBJ1-6
v_call: TRBV7-6
cdr3_aa: CASSDGDSHNSPLHF

j_call: TRBJ1-4
v_call: TRBV7-2
cdr3_aa: CASSSGTAGRKLFF

j_call: TRBJ2-7
v_call: TRBV6-1
cdr3_aa: CASRGGTPEGYEQYF

j_call: TRBJ2-7
v_call: TRBV7-8
cdr3_aa: CASSREFFYEQYF

j_call: TRBJ1-1
v_call: TRBV6-6
cdr3_aa: CASSYSSQGMNTEAFF

j_call: TRBJ1-4
v_call: TRBV20-1
cdr3_aa: CSAYKTGELFF

j_call: TRBJ2-1
v_call: TRBV29-1
cdr3_aa: CSVGVYPGAEQFF

j_call: TRBJ2-1
v_call: TRBV6-1
cdr3_aa: CASSDRTPGVNEQFF

j_call: TRBJ1-4
v_call: TRBV29-1
cdr3_aa: CSVEGGGGGKLFF

j_call: TRBJ2-5
v_call: TRBV5-4
cdr3_aa: CASSSGGGYQETQYF

j_call: TRBJ2-1
v_call: TRBV30
cdr3_aa: CARDASGLAGGEQFF

j_call: TRBJ2-3
v_call: TRBV10-1
cdr3_aa: CASSPLWGKGTDTQYF

j_call: TRBJ1-1
v_call: TRBV5-1
cdr3_aa: CASSLAGTGRTEAFF

j_call: TRBJ2-1
v_call: TRBV6-5
cdr3_aa: CASRTHRATDNEQFF

j_call: TRBJ2-2
v_call: TRBV11-2
cdr3_aa: CASSLERGFSGELFF

j_call: TRBJ1-5
v_call: TRBV30
cdr3_aa: CAWTTGAGQPQHF

j_call: TRBJ1-6
v_call: TRBV30
cdr3_aa: CAWKGPLRVSSPLHF

j_call: TRBJ2-5
v_call: TRBV4-1
cdr3_aa: CASSQVGAGGPLETQYF

j_call: TRBJ1-1
v_call: TRBV18
cdr3_aa: CASSPSRSSTEAFF

j_call: TRBJ2-3
v_call: TRBV5-1
cdr3_aa: CASSLTGVDGTDTQYF

j_call: TRBJ2-5
v_call: TRBV5-1
cdr3_aa: CASSPGRGRSETQYF

j_call: TRBJ2-7
v_call: TRBV18
cdr3_aa: CASSQTGAYYEQYF

j_call: TRBJ1-1
v_call: TRBV28
cdr3_aa: CASSRNGRRNEAFF

j_call: TRBJ2-6
v_call: TRBV4-2
cdr3_aa: CASSLEGPQSGANVLTF

j_call: TRBJ1-2
v_call: TRBV10-3
cdr3_aa: CAISEGIGYTF

j_call: TRBJ2-2
v_call: TRBV6-5
cdr3_aa: CASRGRENTGELFF

j_call: TRBJ2-1
v_call: TRBV5-8
cdr3_aa: CASSLASGRVDEQFF

j_call: TRBJ2-3
v_call: TRBV18
cdr3_aa: CASSVGAQDTQYF

j_call: TRBJ2-1
v_call: TRBV25-1
cdr3_aa: CASSEYGQGNNEQFF

j_call: TRBJ1-6
v_call: TRBV7-9
cdr3_aa: CASSRQWDNSPLHF